The 14 T cell receptor beta chains below were found in one sample sequenced in a study of blood T cell repertoires in COVID-19. The assay was immunoSEQ multiplex PCR, and TCRdb's table has in-frame clones only and misses some. This table holds more than 70,000 clones, about nine tenths found once. The sequencing input was peripheral blood. The receptors were sampled from a human donor in a cohort sampled during active COVID-19.

The rearrangement links TRBV7-6 to TRBJ2-7; perhaps TRBD1 as D (6 bases). The CDR3 is made up of 14 amino acids. CDR1 is SGHVS and CDR2 is FNYEAQ in the germline V gene. V was pared by 5 bases and J by 2 bases, with 13 bases between. CDR3 sequence reads: CASSVSQGPYEQYF. CDR3 DNA: TGTGCCAGCAGCGTTTCACAGGGTCCCTACGAGCAGTACTTC. Looking up the rest from reference TRBV7-6 and TRBJ2-7 gives the full variable domain: GAGVSQSPRYKVTKRGQDVALRCDPISGHVSLYWYRQALGQGPEFLTYFNYEAQQDKSGLPNDRFSAERPEGSISTLTIQRTEQRDSAMYRCASSVSQGPYEQYFGPGTRLTVT.

V usage is TRBV5-1 and J usage is TRBJ2-7; 9 nucleotides line up with TRBD2. Trimming removed 2 bases from V and 6 bases from J; junction bases left unmatched: 15. CDR3 length: 17 residues. Per the germline V gene, CDR1 is SGHRS and CDR2 is YFSETQ. The CDR3 DNA reads as TGCGCCAGCAGCTTACGATTAGCGGGGGACGTAGGGGCCGAGCAGTACTTC. It is translated as CASSLRLAGDVGAEQYF.

The chain joins TRBV11-2 to TRBJ2-3, with TRBD2 matching over 14 bases. Germline CDR1 SGHAT, CDR2 FQNNGV. This CDR3 has 17 amino acids. V shed 1 base, J shed 5 bases, and the junction held 5 bases outside the gene matches. CDR3 sequence: CASSLGLAGGPEDTQYF. CDR3 sequence (DNA): TGTGCCAGCAGCTTAGGACTAGCGGGGGGGCCTGAAGATACGCAGTATTTT. Together with reference TRBV11-2 and TRBJ2-3, the CDR3 gives the full variable domain: EAGVAQSPRYKIIEKRQSVAFWCNPISGHATLYWYQQILGQGPKLLIQFQNNGVVDDSQLPKDRFSAERLKGVDSTLKIQPAKLEDSAVYLCASSLGLAGGPEDTQYFGPGTRLTVL.

This clone turned up a few times. The chain joins TRBV5-1 to TRBJ2-3; TRBD2 aligns across 15 bases. CDR3 size: 16 residues. Looked up from germline, CDR1 is SGHRS and CDR2 is YFSETQ. V lost 4 bases to trimming and J lost 0 bases; unmatched junction nucleotides: 0. The CDR3, as DNA: TGCGCCAGCAGCGGACTAGCGGGAGGGAGCACAGATACGCAGTATTTT. This gives the protein CASSGLAGGSTDTQYF.

V is TRBV11-2 and J is TRBJ2-7; D possibly corresponds to TRBD1 (5 bases). The CDR3 is made up of 16 amino acids. Germline CDR1 SGHAT, CDR2 FQNNGV. V was shortened by 3 bases and J by 2 bases, with 17 bases between the two germline ends. CDR3 nucleotides: TGTGCCAGCAGCTTGCCTACAGGCGACGTTACCTACGAGCAGTACTTC. It encodes CASSLPTGDVTYEQYF.

A note on this clone: The junction departs from the called germline gene at one end, perhaps through a read error. This chain links TRBV12-3 or TRBV12-4 with TRBJ1-1; D may be TRBD1 (5 bases). The CDR3 loop spans 13 amino acids. Here the CDR3 DNA reads TGTGCCAGCACATATAGCGGGGCGGCTAGCGAGATTTTT. Protein product: CASTYSGAASEIF.

This clone was detected only a few times. V gene TRBV13 combines with J gene TRBJ1-2; no firm D call. Germline CDR1 is PRHDT and CDR2 is FYEKMQ (reference sequence). This CDR3 has 11 residues. The ends were cut back, 6 bases at V and 9 bases at J, with 11 bases in the middle. CDR3 nucleotide sequence: TGTGCCAGCAGGGCCTCAGGCAGCTACACCTTC. This gives the protein CASRASGSYTF.

As concerns this clone: One end of the junction varies from germline; a read error may be responsible. The J gene is TRBJ1-2, the V gene TRBV12-5, with D unresolved. The CDR3 loop spans 14 amino acids. Germline V lookup: CDR1 LGHNT, CDR2 FRNRAP. CDR3 in amino acids: CASGLEETGYGYTF. The CDR3 coding sequence is TGTGCTAGTGGGTTGGAGGAAACGGGCTATGGCTACACCTTC.

V gene TRBV7-9 combines with J gene TRBJ1-6; no clear D. Germline V CDR1 and CDR2: SEHNR, FQNEAQ (reference sequence). CDR3 size: 15 residues. V gave up 1 base and J gave up 0 bases, with 4 bases separating them. The CDR3 sequence: CASSLESSYNSPLHF. The CDR3 DNA reads as TGTGCCAGCAGCTTAGAGAGCTCCTATAATTCACCCCTCCACTTT.

This clone was seen a few times. The rearrangement joins TRBV29-1 to TRBJ2-7; TRBD1 matches 7 bases. V lost 7 bases and J lost 1; bases outside the gene matches: 4. CDR1 is SQVTM, CDR2 ANQGSEA, per germline. The CDR3 consists of 12 residues. The CDR3 sequence is CSAGQASYEQYF. CDR3 DNA sequence: TGCAGCGCCGGACAGGCATCCTACGAGCAGTACTTC.

This chain joins TRBV5-4 and TRBJ2-3; 10 bases map to TRBD2. V gave up 4 bases and J gave up 4 bases; unmatched junction bases: 6. The germline V gene has CDR1 SGHNT and CDR2 YYREEE (reference sequence). This CDR3 has 15 residues. DNA of the CDR3: TGTGCCAGCAGCCGAGGGCTAGCGGGAGCAGATACGCAGTATTTT. Protein sequence: CASSRGLAGADTQYF.

The rearrangement links TRBV28 to TRBJ1-4; maybe TRBD1 (5 bases). The CDR3 spans 12 residues. The V and J ends lost 6 bases and 14 bases respectively, with 16 bases between them. In germline, CDR1 is MDHEN, CDR2 SYDVKM. The CDR3 DNA reads TGTGCCAGCAGCAGCGAAGGGGTCCGGCTGTTTTTT. Its protein product is CASSSEGVRLFF.

This clone was seen more than once but under ten times. The chain joins TRBV11-3 to TRBJ1-2; D is unclear. The CDR3 has 14 residues. Germline V gene lookup returns CDR1 SGHNT and CDR2 YENEEA. The germline V and J ends were trimmed by 5 bases and 4 bases, with 14 bases remaining between them. CDR3 protein: CASSPRGGCYGYTF. The CDR3 DNA follows: TGTGCCAGCAGCCCACGAGGCGGATGCTATGGCTACACCTTC.

This sequence joins TRBV5-1 and TRBJ1-2, with 10 bases identical to TRBD1. V shed 7 bases and J 1 base; nucleotides not matched to a gene: 13. Germline CDR1 is SGHRS and CDR2 is YFSETQ. The CDR3 is 17 residues long. The CDR3 sequence is CASQPNRDRGFNYGYTF. CDR3 coding DNA: TGCGCCAGCCAGCCTAACCGGGACAGGGGATTTAACTATGGCTACACCTTC.